The 17 T cell receptor beta chains below come from one sample, sequenced in a study of T cells in Graves' hyperthyroidism and ophthalmopathy. RNA transcripts gave rise to amplified TCR beta CDR3 regions. First-round RT-PCR with HTBI primers amplified the TCR CDR3 region. TCRdb ran MiXCR on the multiplex PCR reads and lists one entry per CDR3 protein. The sample lists about 610,000 distinct CDR3 sequences, 14% to 15% occurring once. The sample was blood. These receptors all stem from a woman between 40 and 55 years old with Graves' ophthalmopathy.

This clonotype was recorded many times. The chain has TRBV28 and TRBJ2-7; D is undetermined. V was trimmed by 8 bases and J by 2 bases, leaving 13 bases between them. CDR3 length: 13 amino acids. Looked up from germline, CDR1 is MDHEN and CDR2 is SYDVKM. In DNA form, the CDR3 reads TGTGCCAGCTTCCCCTCTTTCACCTACGAGCAGTACTTC. This gives the protein CASFPSFTYEQYF.

Ten or more counts support this clonotype. This chain joins TRBV6-5 and TRBJ1-2; possible D gene TRBD1, 6 bases. The V end lost 2 bases, the J end lost 8 bases, and 9 bases lay between the germline ends. The CDR3 is 12 residues long. CDR1 and CDR2 from the germline V gene are MNHEY and SVGAGI. CDR3 in DNA: TGTGCCAGCAGTTACCCCAGGGGAGGCTACACCTTC. Amino acid sequence: CASSYPRGGYTF.

This clonotype has more than one count but fewer than ten. The V and J genes are TRBV29-1 and TRBJ2-3, with D perhaps matching TRBD1 (6 bases). V was clipped by 7 bases and J by 3 bases, with 11 bases between them. The CDR3 contains 12 residues. CDR1 and CDR2 from the germline V gene are SQVTM and ANQGSEA. The CDR3 region is CSERQGTDTQYF. The CDR3 nucleotides read TGCAGCGAGAGGCAGGGGACAGATACGCAGTATTTT.

About this clonotype itself: A much larger clone lies a single base off, so this may be a read error. V gene TRBV24-1 combines with J gene TRBJ2-2; 9 bases match TRBD1. In germline, CDR1 is KGHDR, CDR2 SFDVKD. CDR3 length: 16 amino acids. CDR3 sequence (DNA): TGTGCCACCAGTGACGACAGGGGGAGTGGGACCGGGGAGCTGCTTTTT. Translated: CATSDDRGSGTGELLF.

The chain carries TRBV6-5 and TRBJ1-1, with a possible D match to TRBD1 (5 bases). The CDR3 covers 14 residues. The germline CDR1 and CDR2 sequences are MNHEY and SVGAGI. Trimming left V 9 bases short and J 4 bases short, with 18 bases between. DNA of the CDR3: TGTGCCAGAAGTACTCGACAGTGGGGCACTGAAGCTTTCTTT. As protein: CARSTRQWGTEAFF.

At least ten counts were recorded for this clonotype. CDR3 sequence reads: CATSTPGGETQYF. The DNA for the CDR3 is TGTGCCACCAGCACCCCCGGAGGGGAGACCCAGTACTTC. The V call is TRBV15, the J call TRBJ2-5, with D possibly being TRBD2 (6 bases). CDR1 is LNHNV and CDR2 is YYDKDF in the germline V gene (reference sequence). There are 13 residues in the CDR3. Trimming removed 4 bases at V and 5 bases at J, with 11 bases between.

This clonotype was recorded at least ten times. The rearrangement uses TRBV6-2 or TRBV6-3 and TRBJ1-5; 11 bases match TRBD1. CDR1 MNHEY and CDR2 SVGEGT come from the germline V gene. V gave up 5 bases and J gave up 5 bases; unmatched junction bases: 8. This CDR3 has 16 residues. CDR3 region: CASSAPGTGGYQPQHF. The CDR3 nucleotides are TGTGCCAGCAGTGCTCCCGGGACAGGGGGTTATCAGCCCCAGCATTTT.

This clonotype was detected a few times. A clone one base away is much larger, so this may be a read error. The chain uses TRBV28 and TRBJ1-1; a possible D gene is TRBD1 (6 bases). This CDR3 contains 14 residues. Germline V gene sequence: CDR1 MDHEN, CDR2 SYDVKM. CDR3 sequence reads: CASSLGGWDTEASF. The CDR3, as DNA: TGTGCCAGCAGTTTAGGGGGTTGGGACACTGAAGCTTCCTTT.

V and J are TRBV2 and TRBJ2-7; 8 positions agree with TRBD1. Germline loops: CDR1 SNHLY, CDR2 FYNNEI. Trimming cost V 7 bases and J 3 bases; bases outside gene matches: 8. The CDR3 sequence is 14 residues long. In nucleotides, the CDR3 is TGTGCCAGCACCCCCGGGACAGGCCTCTACGAGCAGTACTTC. It translates to CASTPGTGLYEQYF.

This clonotype was seen ten or more times. The chain is built from TRBV2 and TRBJ2-7, with D maybe TRBD2 (6 bases). The V and J ends lost 7 bases and 0 bases respectively, with 13 bases between them. CDR1 is SNHLY and CDR2 is FYNNEI in the germline V gene. The CDR3 is 14 residues long. CDR3 bases: TGTGCCAGCAAGGCGGGGACGGCCTCCTACGAGCAGTACTTC. Encoded protein: CASKAGTASYEQYF.

This clonotype turned up a few times. This chain links TRBV11-2 with TRBJ2-3, with D tentatively TRBD2 (6 bases). The V gene's germline CDR1 is SGHAT and CDR2 FQNNGV. The CDR3 is 16 residues long. Between the trimmed V and J ends, which lost 1 base and 0 bases, there was a span of 11 bases. The chain's CDR3 is CASSLVGSGSTDTQYF. The CDR3 DNA sequence: TGTGCCAGCAGCTTAGTTGGTAGCGGAAGCACAGATACGCAGTATTTT.

This clonotype was observed at least ten times. The chain recombines TRBV2 with TRBJ2-7; a weak D match, TRBD2 (6 bases). CDR1 is SNHLY and CDR2 is FYNNEI in the germline V gene. This CDR3 is 11 amino acids long. Trimming cost V 10 bases and J 4 bases, with 11 bases left between them. The CDR3 region is CATRGAYEQYF. CDR3 coding DNA: TGTGCCACCCGCGGGGCTTACGAGCAGTACTTC.

This clonotype appeared a few times. The chain has TRBV18 and TRBJ2-7; perhaps TRBD1 as D (5 bases). This CDR3 spans 14 amino acids. Germline CDR1 KGHSH, CDR2 LQKENI. Trimming removed 3 bases from V and 1 base from J, with 10 bases in between. CDR3 residues: CASSPQGESYEQYF. For the CDR3, the DNA is TGTGCCAGCTCACCCCAAGGGGAATCCTACGAGCAGTACTTC.

This chain joins TRBV4-3 and TRBJ2-7; possible D gene TRBD1, 5 bases. Germline V gene lookup returns CDR1 LGHNA and CDR2 YSLEER. The CDR3 runs to 16 residues. V lost 0 bases to trimming and J lost 3 bases, with 15 bases between them. The chain's CDR3 is CASSQDSRVNLYEQYF. For the CDR3, the DNA is TGCGCCAGCAGCCAAGATTCCAGGGTGAATCTCTACGAGCAGTACTTC.

This sequence joins TRBV12-3 or TRBV12-4 and TRBJ1-2; possible D gene TRBD1, 6 bases. V shed 8 bases and J shed 3 bases, with 16 bases lying between them. The CDR3 runs 14 residues. As DNA, the CDR3 is TGTGCCAGCGGCCCCCAGGGGACATACTATGGCTACACCTTC. Translating gives CASGPQGTYYGYTF.

This clonotype was found many times. The gene calls are TRBV4-2 and TRBJ2-2; the D gene is possibly TRBD1 (6 bases). The CDR3 spans 16 residues. V was pared by 4 bases and J by 1 base, with 13 bases between. Per the germline V gene, CDR1 is LGHNA and CDR2 is YNFKEQ. This chain's CDR3 is CASSPAQGENTGELFF. For the CDR3, the DNA is TGTGCCAGCAGCCCGGCACAGGGAGAGAACACCGGGGAGCTGTTTTTT.

This clonotype was recorded many times. CDR3 amino acids: CASRPDRNTEAFF. CDR3 DNA sequence: TGTGCCAGCAGGCCAGACAGGAACACTGAAGCTTTCTTT. The chain recombines TRBV27 with TRBJ1-1, with a weak D call TRBD1 (5 bases). Trimming cost V 6 bases and J 1 base, with 9 bases left between them. CDR1 is MNHEY, CDR2 SMNVEV, per germline (reference sequence). The CDR3 is made up of 13 amino acids.